Reported below is one T cell receptor (beta chain). The CDR3 contains 12 residues. Germline lookup yields CDR1 MNHEY and CDR2 SVGAGI. V was clipped by 8 bases and J by 3 bases; unmatched bases: 3. Some clones are missing from TCRdb's copy, which holds only in-frame ones; the method was immunoSEQ multiplex PCR. The table lists 70,000 to 75,000 clones, roughly 83% of them singletons. This sample is part of a study of blood T cell repertoires in COVID-19. V and J are TRBV6-5 and TRBJ2-7, with TRBD1 matching 8 bases. The sample consisted of peripheral blood. This receptor was taken from a man aged 70-80 years with acute or convalescent COVID-19. The CDR3, as DNA: TGTGCCAGCTCAGGGGGCGACTACGAGCAGTACTTC. This sequence encodes CASSGGDYEQYF.